One and the same sample provided the 10 T cell receptor beta chains below, sequenced in a study of blood T cell repertoires in COVID-19. Data came from immunoSEQ multiplex PCR; TCRdb stores just in-frame clones and leaves some out. The repertoire holds tens of thousands of clones, with about 89% as singletons. Material for sequencing was peripheral blood. The receptors derive from a man aged 45-65 years with COVID-19, enrolled during active disease.

The chain employs TRBV10-2 and TRBJ1-1; the match to TRBD1 covers 8 bases. CDR1 is WSHSY and CDR2 is SAAADI in the germline V gene. J gave up 5 bases and V 4 bases, and 9 bases lay outside the gene matches. The CDR3 is 15 amino acids. The CDR3 is CASSAAGQGITEAFF. DNA of the CDR3: TGCGCCAGCAGTGCCGCCGGACAGGGCATTACTGAAGCTTTCTTT.

The chain carries TRBV6-5 and TRBJ1-2, with D maybe TRBD1 (5 bases). This CDR3 has 13 residues. V lost 9 bases and J 6 bases, leaving 17 bases between the germline ends. Germline V CDR1 and CDR2: MNHEY, SVGAGI. In DNA form, the CDR3 reads TGTGCCAGGGAGCGTTTCGGGGGGGATGGCTACACCTTC. Translating gives CARERFGGDGYTF.

V gene TRBV29-1 combines with J gene TRBJ2-1; 9 bases line up with TRBD2. V lost 4 bases, J lost 5 bases, and 9 bases stayed unmatched. Germline assignment: CDR1 SQVTM and CDR2 ANQGSEA. This CDR3 is built from 15 residues. The DNA for the CDR3 is TGCAGCGTTGGCCTGGGCGGGGGGGCAAACAATGAGCAGTTCTTC. Its protein product is CSVGLGGGANNEQFF.

This sequence joins TRBV19 and TRBJ1-2; TRBD1 aligns across 10 bases. The CDR3 runs 14 residues. Germline V gene sequence: CDR1 LNHDA, CDR2 SQIVND (reference sequence). With V trimmed by 7 bases and J by 7 bases, 9 bases remained unmatched. CDR3 region: CASTRDRGRGGYTF. CDR3 nucleotide sequence: TGTGCCAGTACTCGGGACAGGGGACGGGGTGGCTACACCTTC.

This clone came up once. The rearrangement uses TRBV6-1 and TRBJ2-3, with 10 bases lining up with TRBD1. Germline CDR1 and CDR2: MNHNS and SASEGT. Unmatched junction bases numbered 5, after V lost 2 bases and J lost 3 bases. The CDR3 totals 16 residues. The CDR3 loop is CASSESGTGATDTQYF. For the CDR3, the DNA is TGTGCCAGCAGTGAATCGGGGACAGGGGCGACAGATACGCAGTATTTT.

DNA of the CDR3: TGTGCCAGCACCCCGCAGGGAACAGGAAACACCATATATTTT. Its translation: CASTPQGTGNTIYF. The chain employs TRBV9 and TRBJ1-3; D is possibly TRBD1 (5 bases). Trimming shortened V by 6 bases and J by 4 bases, and 14 bases separated the two germline ends. CDR1 and CDR2 (germline): SGDLS, YYNGEE. The CDR3 runs to 14 residues.

This chain links TRBV28 with TRBJ1-2; 9 bases line up with TRBD1. The CDR3 contains 16 residues. In germline, CDR1 is MDHEN, CDR2 SYDVKM. Trimming removed 2 bases from V and 4 bases from J; junction bases left unmatched: 8. The chain's CDR3 is CASSLATGGPLYGYTF. The CDR3, as DNA: TGTGCCAGCAGTTTAGCAACAGGGGGCCCTCTCTATGGCTACACCTTC.

The chain is built from TRBV10-3 and TRBJ1-2, with TRBD1 matching over 10 bases. CDR3 length equals 13 residues. The V and J ends lost 6 bases and 4 bases, in that order; junction bases with no gene match: 2. CDR1 and CDR2 (germline): ENHRY, SYGVKD. The CDR3 spells CAISGDRGYGYTF. As DNA, the CDR3 is TGTGCCATCAGCGGGGACAGGGGCTATGGCTACACCTTC.

The genes are TRBV4-3 and TRBJ2-7; TRBD2 is a possible D gene (6 bases). The CDR3 consists of 13 residues. Germline values: CDR1 LGHNA, CDR2 YSLEER. Trimming shortened V by 1 base and J by 4 bases, and 8 bases separated the two germline ends. As DNA, the CDR3 is TGCGCCAGCAGCCAAGGGGGAGGTTACGAGCAGTACTTC. Its protein is CASSQGGGYEQYF.

The CDR3 DNA reads as TGTGCCAGCAAGTGGGGGCAGGCCTATAATTCACCCCTCCACTTT. Translating it yields CASKWGQAYNSPLHF. J is TRBJ1-6 and V is TRBV2, with TRBD1 as a possible D gene (6 bases). CDR1 and CDR2 from the germline V gene are SNHLY and FYNNEI. The CDR3 spans 15 residues. V was cut by 7 bases and J by 2 bases, with 12 bases left in between. Using reference TRBV2 and TRBJ1-6 for the parts outside the CDR3, the full variable domain is EPEVTQTPSHQVTQMGQEVILRCVPISNHLYFYWYRQILGQKVEFLVSFYNNEISEKSEIFDDQFSVERPDGSNFTLKIRSTKLEDSAMYFCASKWGQAYNSPLHFGNGTRLTVT.